The following is a TCR beta chain sequence with its context. Its target is not known. Samples came from healthy bone marrow donors. The germline CDR1 and CDR2 sequences are SGHNT and YYREEE (reference sequence). The CDR3 sequence is 14 residues long. The V end lost 2 bases, the J end lost 0 bases, and 7 bases lay between the germline ends. PCR employed 60 Vbeta and 13 Jbeta primers. Libraries were prepared by immunoSEQ multiplex PCR; TCRdb keeps only in-frame clonotypes and omits some of them. The top ten clones hold about 6.9% of a sample with some 110,000 clones, roughly 80% of them seen once. This specimen comes from a study of cytomegalovirus exposure and HLA in healthy donors. Study-level results: Donor immune exposure was known only as CMV serostatus.

The sequence came from a man aged 30 to 45 in good health and CMV-seropositive. V gene TRBV5-4 combines with J gene TRBJ2-3; a possible D gene is TRBD2 (5 bases). Specimen: PBMCs. The CDR3: CASSLLVSTDTQYF. CDR3 sequence (DNA): TGTGCCAGCAGCTTACTAGTTAGCACAGATACGCAGTATTTT. The whole variable domain, filled in from reference TRBV5-4 and TRBJ2-3, reads ETGVTQSPTHLIKTRGQQVTLRCSSQSGHNTVSWYQQALGQGPQFIFQYYREEENGRGNFPPRFSGLQFPNYSSELNVNALELDDSALYLCASSLLVSTDTQYFGPGTRLTVL.